This T cell receptor (beta chain) came from a study of blood T cell repertoires in COVID-19. Germline V gene sequence: CDR1 MNHEY, CDR2 SVGAGI. The CDR3 extends over 13 amino acids. Trimming stripped 7 bases from V and 0 bases from J, with 7 bases between. Libraries were prepared by immunoSEQ multiplex PCR; TCRdb keeps only in-frame clonotypes and omits some of them. The sample records a few hundred thousand clones, roughly 87% being singletons. This sequence joins TRBV6-5 and TRBJ1-5; D might be TRBD1 (5 bases). The sequenced sample was PBMCs or T cells enriched from blood (not recorded which). This TCR derives from a woman in her 30s who had recovered from COVID-19. DNA for the CDR3: TGTGCCAGCACGGACAATAGCAATCAGCCCCAGCATTTT. It yields the protein CASTDNSNQPQHF.